The 10 T cell receptor beta chains given below trace back to one sample, sequenced in a study of T cell responses to AZD1222 COVID-19 vaccine. Sequenced by immunoSEQ multiplex PCR; TCRdb stores in-frame clones only, minus some. The sample records about 66,000 clones, around 90% being singletons. Sequencing was performed on peripheral blood, taken 28 days after the second dose of the MenACWY control vaccine. The receptors here all came from an adult who received the MenACWY meningococcal vaccine as a control.

The chain couples TRBV6-2 or TRBV6-3 to TRBJ2-7, with D possibly called TRBD1 or TRBD2 (5 bases each). V was cut by 4 bases and J by 3 bases, with 13 bases left in between. The CDR3 is 14 amino acids. Looked up from germline, CDR1 is MNHEY and CDR2 is SVGEGT. The CDR3 nucleotides are TGTGCCAGCAGTTGGCCCGGGGCGAACTACGAGCAGTACTTC. This sequence encodes CASSWPGANYEQYF.

The chain combines TRBV6-5 with TRBJ1-5; 8 bases line up with TRBD1. After removal of 4 bases from V and 3 bases from J, the junction contained 5 bases not matched to a gene. Germline V gives CDR1 MNHEY, CDR2 SVGAGI. The CDR3 length is 15 residues. The CDR3 region has the DNA TGTGCCAGCAGTTCATACAGGGGGAACAATCAGCCCCAGCATTTT. Protein: CASSSYRGNNQPQHF.

V and J are TRBV27 and TRBJ2-5; D remains ambiguous. Trimming removed 3 bases at V and 2 bases at J, with 1 base between. The germline gives CDR1 MNHEY, CDR2 SMNVEV (reference sequence). CDR3 length: 11 amino acids. Here the CDR3 reads CASSFQETQYF. The CDR3 DNA reads TGTGCCAGCAGTTTTCAAGAGACCCAGTACTTC.

This chain connects TRBV28 to TRBJ2-7; possibly TRBD1 for D (5 bases). V was trimmed by 5 bases and J by 0 bases, leaving 8 bases between them. CDR1 is MDHEN and CDR2 is SYDVKM in the germline V gene. CDR3 length equals 13 residues. DNA of the CDR3: TGTGCCAGCAGTCTCGACAGCTCCTACGAGCAGTACTTC. This translates into CASSLDSSYEQYF.

This clone showed up just once. The chain carries TRBV3-1 (or the pseudogene TRBV3-2) and TRBJ2-3, with TRBD2 matching over 9 bases. CDR3 size: 14 residues. J gave up 4 bases and V 2 bases, and 1 base lay outside the gene matches. CDR1 is LGHDT, CDR2 YNNKEL, per germline (reference sequence). The CDR3 DNA reads as TGTGCCAGCAGCCAACGACTAGCGGCAGATACGCAGTATTTT. Translated: CASSQRLAADTQYF.

This chain connects TRBV7-3 to TRBJ2-2; D gene unclear. The V gene lost 2 bases and the J gene lost 8 bases, with 9 bases spanning the gap. The CDR3 extends over 13 amino acids. CDR1 SGHTA and CDR2 FQGTGA come from the germline V gene. CDR3 bases: TGTGCCAGCAGCTTATCAGGAACTGGGGAGCTGTTTTTT. Translated, it gives CASSLSGTGELFF. Drawing the rest from reference TRBV7-3 and TRBJ2-2, the complete variable domain is GAGVSQTPSNKVTEKGKYVELRCDPISGHTALYWYRQSLGQGPEFLIYFQGTGAADDSGLPNDRFFAVRPEGSVSTLKIQRTERGDSAVYLCASSLSGTGELFFGEGSRLTVL.

This chain uses TRBV5-8 with TRBJ2-1; 7 bases match TRBD2. The V gene end was trimmed by 4 bases and the J gene end by 9 bases; junction bases not matched to a gene: 16. The CDR3 spans 16 residues. Germline V gives CDR1 SGHTS, CDR2 YDEGEE. For the CDR3, the DNA is TGTGCCAGCAGCCTGGGGGACTACACGGGGTTAAGTGAGCAGTTCTTC. It encodes CASSLGDYTGLSEQFF.

The chain uses TRBV15 and TRBJ1-1, with 8 bases aligning to TRBD1. CDR1 is LNHNV, CDR2 YYDKDF, per germline (reference sequence). V shed 0 bases and J 4 bases; nucleotides not matched to a gene: 7. This CDR3 contains 16 residues. CDR3 in amino acids: CATSRDRTGGSTEAFF. CDR3 nucleotide sequence: TGTGCCACCAGCAGAGATCGAACAGGGGGTAGCACTGAAGCTTTCTTT.

The chain joins TRBV12-3 or TRBV12-4 to TRBJ2-7; D ambiguous. This CDR3 has 11 amino acids. Trimming left V 3 bases short and J 4 bases short, with 4 bases between. The DNA for the CDR3 is TGTGCCAGCAGTTTTGGTTACGAGCAGTACTTC. Its protein product is CASSFGYEQYF.

V usage is TRBV25-1 and J usage is TRBJ1-1, with D maybe TRBD1 (6 bases). The CDR3 consists of 15 residues. The germline V gene encodes CDR1 MGHDK and CDR2 SYGVNS. Between the trimmed V and J ends, which lost 2 bases and 5 bases, there was a span of 15 bases. CDR3 amino acids: CASSERGWGATEAFF. CDR3 sequence (DNA): TGTGCCAGCAGTGAACGTGGGTGGGGGGCAACTGAAGCTTTCTTT.